This T cell receptor (beta chain) was obtained from a study of CD8+CD57+ T cells in acquired aplastic anemia. This CDR3 spans 12 amino acids. Germline V lookup: CDR1 SQVTM, CDR2 ANQGSEA. TCR beta VDJ and CDR3 profiles were obtained from a genomic DNA template. TCRdb re-called the reads through MiXCR, storing one row per CDR3 protein. The table has more than 100,000 distinct CDR3 sequences, around 41% seen once. The receptor was derived from a human donor in good health, serving as a control. The chain employs TRBV29-1 and TRBJ2-1; D is unclear. Sequencing was done on a sample of sorted CD4+, CD8+, or CD8+CD57+ T cells (not recorded which) from PBMCs. The CDR3 DNA reads TGCAGTTTAGGCCTGGGCGGCAATGAGCAGTTCTTC. This gives the protein CSLGLGGNEQFF.